This T cell receptor (beta chain) was identified during a study of T cells in localized non-small cell lung cancer. Findings and limits, study-wide: Adjacent uninvolved lung tissue had the highest T cell clonality, exceeding tumor. Without multi-region sequencing, intratumor heterogeneity could not be excluded. Appearances in adjacent lung were noted for a median 57 of the top 100 tumor clones.

Germline assignment: CDR1 LNHDA and CDR2 SQIVND (reference sequence). The CDR3 loop spans 15 amino acids. Trimming took off 6 bases at V and 2 bases at J, with 16 bases between the two ends. Comment on this clone: Antigen specificity is unknown.

Clones were sequenced by immunoSEQ multiplex PCR, and TCRdb holds only the in-frame ones, with some missing. The data show 35,000 to 45,000 clones, 70% to 90% seen once. Sequences were derived from peripheral blood, sampled before any cancer treatment. The clonotype comes from a woman aged 18-49 years with stage III lung adenocarcinoma. This chain connects TRBV19 to TRBJ2-5; the D call may be TRBD1 or TRBD2 (6 bases each). CDR3 sequence (DNA): TGTGCCAGTAGAGCGGGTCCTCAGGGGCAAGAGACCCAGTACTTC. This sequence encodes CASRAGPQGQETQYF.